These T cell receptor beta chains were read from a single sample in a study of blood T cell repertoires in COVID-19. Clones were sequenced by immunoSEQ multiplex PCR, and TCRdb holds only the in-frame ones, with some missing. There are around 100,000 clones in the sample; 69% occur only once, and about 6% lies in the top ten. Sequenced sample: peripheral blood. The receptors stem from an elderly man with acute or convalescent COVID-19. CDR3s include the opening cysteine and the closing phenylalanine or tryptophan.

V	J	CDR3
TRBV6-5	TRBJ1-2	CASSNGQTANYGYTF
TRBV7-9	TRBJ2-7	CASSFGGASYEQYF
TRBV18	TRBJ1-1	CASSRTRDTEAFF
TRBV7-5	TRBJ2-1	CARSLEERGSYNEQFF
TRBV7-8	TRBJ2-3	CASSAGTSTDTQYF
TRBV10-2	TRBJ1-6	CASKRTGWVDSPLHF
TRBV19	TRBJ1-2	CASSDRGYGYTF
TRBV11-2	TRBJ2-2	CASSTRSLAANTGELFF
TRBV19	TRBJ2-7	CASRQGQDYYEQYF
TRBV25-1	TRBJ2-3	CASSGLAGGGADTQYF
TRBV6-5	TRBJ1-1	CASSYFRGAVSTEAFF
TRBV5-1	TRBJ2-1	CASRLAGEGNEQFF
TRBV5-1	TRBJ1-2	CASSLGTVGNYGYTF
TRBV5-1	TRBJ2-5	CASSLVSRTGETQYF
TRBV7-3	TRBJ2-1	CASSLNPTGGSSYNEQFF
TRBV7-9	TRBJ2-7	CASSRREGYEQYF
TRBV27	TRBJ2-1	CASSIWGLAVNEQFF
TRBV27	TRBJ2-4	CASRHGQGAWYF
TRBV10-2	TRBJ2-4	CASQERLAKNIQYF
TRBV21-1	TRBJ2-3	CASSKTDPQDPGQGAGDTQYF
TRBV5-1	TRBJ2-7	CASSLDGGGAYEQYF
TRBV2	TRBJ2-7	CASEGQGSYGQYF
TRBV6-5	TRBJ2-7	CASSSGTPYEQYF
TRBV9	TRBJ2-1	CASSVESPTGRNEQFF
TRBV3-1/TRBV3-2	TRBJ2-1	CASSQGGGGNEQFF
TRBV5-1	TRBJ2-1	CASSLISGANNEQFF
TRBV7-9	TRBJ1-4	CASSAQGQGNEKLFF
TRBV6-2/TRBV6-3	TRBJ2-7	CASSYSSEQYF
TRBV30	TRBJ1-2	CAWSGRRDGYTF
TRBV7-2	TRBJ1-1	CASSLRSGQGAAFF
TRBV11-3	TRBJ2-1	CASSFGQYNEQFF
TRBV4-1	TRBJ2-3	CASSLITSGSTDTQYF
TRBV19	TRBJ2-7	CASSIGGLAGYYEQYF
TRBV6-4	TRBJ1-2	CASSETGTGLYGYTF
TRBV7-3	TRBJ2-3	CASSPTAGRSGDTQYF
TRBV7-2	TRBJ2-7	CASSRGRDYYEQYF
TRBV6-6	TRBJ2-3	CASSRRLASTDTQYF
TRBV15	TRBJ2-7	CATSRGKGLAAYEQYF
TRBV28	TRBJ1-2	CASSFRSFNYGYTF
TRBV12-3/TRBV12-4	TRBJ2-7	CASSLSPGAEQYF
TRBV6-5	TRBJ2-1	CASSRRESYNEQFF
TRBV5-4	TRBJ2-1	CASSSRDYYNEQFF
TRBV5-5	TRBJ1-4	CASSSVRDSPNEKLFF
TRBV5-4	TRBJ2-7	CASSAGTSPREQYF
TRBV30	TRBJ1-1	CAWRQQGTGEAFF
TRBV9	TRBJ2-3	CASSVAGRGTDTQYF
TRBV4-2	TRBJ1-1	CASSPGQVNTEAFF
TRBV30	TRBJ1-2	CAWMGKGYTF
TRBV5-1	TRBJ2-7	CASSLDLAGVEQYF
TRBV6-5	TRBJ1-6	CASTPGGGGNSPLHF
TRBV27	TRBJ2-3	CASGASGSTDTQYF
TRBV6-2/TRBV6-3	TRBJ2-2	CASSSPGQGSTGELFF
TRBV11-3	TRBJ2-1	CASSLGTSGNNEQFF
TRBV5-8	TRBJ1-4	CASSLGDRVGGEKLFF
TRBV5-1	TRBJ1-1	CASSLNGGNTEAFF
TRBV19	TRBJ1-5	CASAGTGGLQPQHF
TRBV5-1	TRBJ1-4	CASSLFGDSDEKLFF